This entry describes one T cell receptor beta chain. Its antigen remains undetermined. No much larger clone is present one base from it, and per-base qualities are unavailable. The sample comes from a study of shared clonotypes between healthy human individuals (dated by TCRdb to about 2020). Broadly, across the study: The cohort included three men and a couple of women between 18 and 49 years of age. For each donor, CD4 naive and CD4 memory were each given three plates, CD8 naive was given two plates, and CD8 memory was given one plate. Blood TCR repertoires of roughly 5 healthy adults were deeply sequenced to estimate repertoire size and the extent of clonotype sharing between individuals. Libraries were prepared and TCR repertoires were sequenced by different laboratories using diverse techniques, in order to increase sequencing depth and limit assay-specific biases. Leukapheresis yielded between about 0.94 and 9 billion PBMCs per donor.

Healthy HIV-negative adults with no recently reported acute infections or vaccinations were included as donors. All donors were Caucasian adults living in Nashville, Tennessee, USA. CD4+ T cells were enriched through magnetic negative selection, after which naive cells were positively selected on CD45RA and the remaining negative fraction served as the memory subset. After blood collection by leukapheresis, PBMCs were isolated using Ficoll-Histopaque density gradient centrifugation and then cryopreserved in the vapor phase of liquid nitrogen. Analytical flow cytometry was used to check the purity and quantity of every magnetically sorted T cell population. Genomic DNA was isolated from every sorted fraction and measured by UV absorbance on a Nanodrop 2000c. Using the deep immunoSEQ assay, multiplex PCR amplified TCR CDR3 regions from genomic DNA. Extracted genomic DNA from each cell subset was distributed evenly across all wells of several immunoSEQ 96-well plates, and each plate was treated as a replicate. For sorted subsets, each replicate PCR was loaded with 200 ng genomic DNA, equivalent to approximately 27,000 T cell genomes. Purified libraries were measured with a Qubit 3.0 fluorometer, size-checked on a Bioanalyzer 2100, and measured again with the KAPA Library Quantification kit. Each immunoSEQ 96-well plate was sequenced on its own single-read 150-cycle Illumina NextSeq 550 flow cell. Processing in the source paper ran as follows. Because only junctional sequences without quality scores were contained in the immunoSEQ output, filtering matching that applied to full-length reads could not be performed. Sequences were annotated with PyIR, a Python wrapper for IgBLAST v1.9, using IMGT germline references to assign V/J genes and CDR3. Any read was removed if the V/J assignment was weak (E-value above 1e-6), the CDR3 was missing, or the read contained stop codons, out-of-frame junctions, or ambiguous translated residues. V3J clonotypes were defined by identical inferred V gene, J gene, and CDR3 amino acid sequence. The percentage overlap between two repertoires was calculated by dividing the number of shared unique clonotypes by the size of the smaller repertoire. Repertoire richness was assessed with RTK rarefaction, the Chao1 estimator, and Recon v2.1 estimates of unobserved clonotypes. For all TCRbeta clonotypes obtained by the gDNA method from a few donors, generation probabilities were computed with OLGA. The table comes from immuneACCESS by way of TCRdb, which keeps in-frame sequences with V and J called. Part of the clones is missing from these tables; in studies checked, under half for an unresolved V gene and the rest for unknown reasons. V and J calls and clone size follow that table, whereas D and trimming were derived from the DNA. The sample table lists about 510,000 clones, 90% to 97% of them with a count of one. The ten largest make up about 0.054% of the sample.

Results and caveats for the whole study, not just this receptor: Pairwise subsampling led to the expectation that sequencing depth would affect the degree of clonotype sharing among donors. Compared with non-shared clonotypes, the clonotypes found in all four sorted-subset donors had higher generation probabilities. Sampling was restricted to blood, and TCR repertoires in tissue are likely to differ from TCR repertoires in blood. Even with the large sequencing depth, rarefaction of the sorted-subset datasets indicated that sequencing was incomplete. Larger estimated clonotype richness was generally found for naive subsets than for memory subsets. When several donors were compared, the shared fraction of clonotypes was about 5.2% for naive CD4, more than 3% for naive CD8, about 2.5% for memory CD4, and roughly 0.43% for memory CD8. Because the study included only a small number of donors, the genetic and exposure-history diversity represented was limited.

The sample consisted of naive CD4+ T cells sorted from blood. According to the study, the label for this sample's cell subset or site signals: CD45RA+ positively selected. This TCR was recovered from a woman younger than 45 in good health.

The CDR3 protein is CASSDAGGGNYEQYF. The DNA reads TGTGCCAGCAGCGACGCGGGGGGAGGAAACTACGAGCAGTACTTC. The receptor chain draws on TRBV28 and TRBJ2-7, and TRBD2 matches 8 of the central bases. The germline V gene yields MDHEN for CDR1 and SYDVKM for CDR2. Ends trimmed: V by 6 bases, J by 3 bases; bases unmatched to a gene: 10. The CDR3 measures 15 amino acids from cysteine to phenylalanine. The entry retains the CDR3 DNA only, 45 bases that are in frame from base 1.